This note documents a single TCR beta chain sequence. As yet, its antigen is unknown. Sequencing was performed with immunoSEQ multiplex PCR; in TCRdb, only in-frame clones are kept and a portion is missing. The profile covers tens of thousands of clones, with around 97% appearing a single time and about 0.15% taken by the ten largest. CDR3 length: 17 amino acids. Germline lookup yields CDR1 PRHDT and CDR2 FYEKMQ (reference sequence). V dropped 2 bases and J dropped 0; count of bases not matched to a gene: 9. The sample is drawn from a study of T cells after posttransplantation cyclophosphamide. The study, taken as a whole, reports: Later blood repertoires were often dominated by clones from the donor CD8+ memory compartment.

Cells defined as naive were viable CD3+CD4+ or CD3+CD8+ and CCR7+CD45RA+CD45RO-CD95-CD27+CD28+. The gene calls are TRBV13 and TRBJ1-1; 7 bases align to TRBD1. The specimen sequenced was naive CD4+ T cells sorted from PBMCs. The clonotype comes from a man aged 50-60 years in good health, CMV-negative, and a related stem cell transplant donor. The CDR3 loop is CASSLRQGGRMNTEAFF. The CDR3 DNA reads as TGTGCCAGCAGCTTACGTCAGGGGGGACGGATGAACACTGAAGCTTTCTTT.